Shown below are 18 T cell receptor beta chains from a single sample sequenced in a study of cytomegalovirus exposure and HLA in healthy donors. Both 60 Vbeta primers and 13 Jbeta primers went into the PCR. This table comes from immunoSEQ multiplex PCR, and its TCRdb copy is limited to in-frame clones, with some not included. The table has about 110,000 clones, approximately 70% seen once; the top ten hold roughly 9%. The specimen was PBMCs. These TCRs come from a man aged 25-45 years in good health and CMV-seropositive.

V usage is TRBV11-3 and J usage is TRBJ2-3; 11 bases match TRBD2. With 3 bases clipped from V and 2 bases from J, the junction kept 1 base outside the gene matches. Germline CDR1 and CDR2: SGHNT and YENEEA. The CDR3 spans 15 residues. CDR3 nucleotide sequence: TGTGCCAGCAGCTTTAGCGGGGGGGCCACAGATACGCAGTATTTT. This codes for CASSFSGGATDTQYF.

This clone was detected only a few times. V and J are TRBV2 and TRBJ2-1, with 9 bases fitting TRBD2. The trim removed 8 bases at V and 1 base at J, leaving 9 bases unmatched. The CDR3 is made up of 16 amino acids. Germline V CDR1 and CDR2: SNHLY, FYNNEI. CDR3 sequence (DNA): TGTGCCAGCCTAGTTAGCGGGAGTAGTTCCTACAATGAGCAGTTCTTC. Translation gives CASLVSGSSSYNEQFF. The full variable domain, with the rest looked up from reference TRBV2 and TRBJ2-1, is EPEVTQTPSHQVTQMGQEVILRCVPISNHLYFYWYRQILGQKVEFLVSFYNNEISEKSEIFDDQFSVERPDGSNFTLKIRSTKLEDSAMYFCASLVSGSSSYNEQFFGPGTRLTVL.

The V call is TRBV23-1, the J call TRBJ2-7; 7 bases align to TRBD2. TRBV23-1 is an ORF; its function is uncertain. This CDR3 comprises 15 residues. Losses at the gene ends were 8 bases for V and 1 base for J; bases not matched to a gene: 11. CDR3 region: CASRRRPGGSYEQYV. The CDR3 region has the DNA TGCGCCAGCCGGCGGCGTCCGGGAGGTTCCTACGAGCAGTACGTC.

The gene calls are TRBV9 and TRBJ2-3, with 10 bases fitting TRBD2. The CDR3 has 14 amino acids. Per germline, CDR1 SGDLS and CDR2 YYNGEE. The J segment lost 0 bases and the V segment lost 6 bases, leaving 1 base of the junction unmatched. CDR3 amino acids: CASTSGSSTDTQYF. CDR3 sequence (DNA): TGTGCCAGCACTAGCGGGAGTAGCACAGATACGCAGTATTTT.

The chain couples TRBV19 to TRBJ1-2, with D possibly TRBD1 on 5 matching bases. CDR1 is LNHDA and CDR2 is SQIVND in the germline V gene (reference sequence). This CDR3 comprises 13 residues. The V end was cut by 3 bases, the J end by 5 bases, with 10 bases between. CDR3 protein: CASSMSGFYGYTF. The CDR3 nucleotides are TGTGCCAGTAGTATGTCAGGGTTTTATGGCTACACCTTC.

V is TRBV21-1 and J is TRBJ1-1; the tabulated D call, TRBD1, remains unverified against the DNA. TRBV21-1 is flagged as a pseudogene. CDR3 length: 17 residues. The CDR3 nucleotides are TGTGCCAGCAGGTATTCCTCACGCCGGGACAGGAGGACTGAAGCTTTCTTT. Its translation is CASRYSSRRDRRTEAFF.

The J gene is TRBJ2-2, the V gene TRBV12-1; the D call in the table, TRBD2, was not verified against the DNA. TRBV12-1 is a documented pseudogene. This CDR3 contains 15 residues. As DNA, the CDR3 is TGTGCCAGCAGCGTCCTAGCGGGGCGGCCCGGGGAGCTGTTTTTT. It encodes CASSVLAGRPGELFF.

This chain connects TRBV27 to TRBJ1-4; D remains ambiguous. V lost 5 bases to trimming and J lost 6 bases, with 16 bases between them. CDR1 is MNHEY, CDR2 SMNVEV, per germline (reference sequence). This CDR3 has 15 amino acids. CDR3 sequence (DNA): TGTGCCAGCAGTGAGGCCTTAAGACGGGATGAAAAACTGTTTTTT. This gives the protein CASSEALRRDEKLFF.

The table lists this clone with a few counts. The V call is TRBV7-2, the J call TRBJ1-2; D possibly corresponds to TRBD1 (6 bases). This CDR3 spans 17 amino acids. With 1 base removed from V and 1 base from J, the gap between germline ends came to 16 bases. CDR1 SGHTA and CDR2 FQGNSA come from the germline V gene. Here the CDR3 DNA reads TGTGCCAGCAGCTTAGAGTTGGGGGCCACTCTTAACTATGGCTACACCTTC. Its translation: CASSLELGATLNYGYTF.

This chain's CDR3 is CAWSNYLDRFYGYTF. CDR3 DNA: TGTGCCTGGAGCAATTACCTGGACAGGTTCTATGGCTACACCTTC. The chain carries TRBV30 and TRBJ1-2, with 7 bases matching TRBD1. The CDR3 spans 15 residues. The V and J ends lost 3 bases and 4 bases, in that order; junction bases with no gene match: 11. Germline V CDR1 and CDR2: GTSNPN, SVGIG (reference sequence).

The chain joins TRBV6-5 to TRBJ1-1, with D possibly matching TRBD1 (5 bases). Trimming removed 8 bases from V and 0 bases from J, with 16 bases in between. Germline CDR1 MNHEY, CDR2 SVGAGI. The CDR3 spans 15 residues. CDR3 sequence reads: CASFHRNRMNTEAFF. The CDR3 DNA follows: TGTGCCAGCTTCCACAGGAACCGGATGAACACTGAAGCTTTCTTT.

V and J are TRBV6-5 and TRBJ1-2; D is uncertain. The CDR3 consists of 11 residues. Germline CDR1 MNHEY, CDR2 SVGAGI. The germline V and J ends were trimmed by 7 bases and 7 bases, with 10 bases remaining between them. The CDR3 DNA is TGTGCCAGCACCGGGTTAGGTGGCTACACCTTC. Translating it yields CASTGLGGYTF.

The chain combines TRBV2 with TRBJ1-5; tentative D call: TRBD1 (5 bases). In germline, CDR1 is SNHLY, CDR2 FYNNEI. The CDR3 totals 14 residues. V lost 6 bases and J lost 3, with 12 bases in between. The CDR3 coding sequence is TGTGCCAGCAGGTTTACAGGAACCAATCAGCCCCAGCATTTT. The encoded protein is CASRFTGTNQPQHF. Supplemented by reference TRBV2 and TRBJ1-5, the full variable domain reads EPEVTQTPSHQVTQMGQEVILRCVPISNHLYFYWYRQILGQKVEFLVSFYNNEISEKSEIFDDQFSVERPDGSNFTLKIRSTKLEDSAMYFCASRFTGTNQPQHFGDGTRLSIL.

The rearrangement uses TRBV2 and TRBJ2-5; D not certain. Germline V gene sequence: CDR1 SNHLY, CDR2 FYNNEI. The CDR3 has 13 amino acids. The germline V and J ends were trimmed by 3 bases and 1 base, with 6 bases remaining between them. CDR3 sequence (DNA): TGTGCCAGCAGTGAGGGCAGCCAAGAGACCCAGTACTTC. The encoded protein is CASSEGSQETQYF.

This clone has just one count. This chain links TRBV19 with TRBJ2-2, with D unresolved. The CDR3 extends over 17 amino acids. The V gene lost 0 bases and the J gene lost 1 base, with 12 bases spanning the gap. Germline loops: CDR1 LNHDA, CDR2 SQIVND (reference sequence). CDR3 sequence: CASSIDQRRLNTGELFF. The CDR3 DNA sequence: TGTGCCAGTAGTATAGATCAACGGCGGTTGAACACCGGGGAGCTGTTTTTT.

This clone was recorded only once. The V gene is TRBV9, the J gene TRBJ1-2; 8 bases match TRBD1. This CDR3 is built from 15 residues. Germline assignment: CDR1 SGDLS and CDR2 YYNGEE. Losses at the gene ends were 3 bases for V and 4 bases for J; bases not matched to a gene: 8. CDR3 nucleotides: TGTGCCAGCAGCGATTCCGGGACAGGCGGCTATGGCTACACCTTC. It codes for CASSDSGTGGYGYTF. The variable domain in full, with the rest retrieved from reference TRBV9 and TRBJ1-2, is DSGVTQTPKHLITATGQRVTLRCSPRSGDLSVYWYQQSLDQGLQFLIQYYNGEERAKGNILERFSAQQFPDLHSELNLSSLELGDSALYFCASSDSGTGGYGYTFGSGTRLTVV.

V usage is TRBV5-1 and J usage is TRBJ2-7; 9 nucleotides line up with TRBD2. The CDR3 sequence is 15 residues long. Unmatched junction bases numbered 14, after V lost 6 bases and J lost 7 bases. Germline-derived CDR1 and CDR2 are SGHRS and YFSETQ. The CDR3 sequence: CASIGASGNSGEQYV. CDR3 nucleotide sequence: TGCGCCAGCATCGGGGCTAGCGGGAATTCAGGGGAGCAGTACGTC.

Here the CDR3 reads CASSSDPLRTGEMNAFF. Written as DNA, the CDR3 is TGTGCCAGCAGCTCTGACCCATTACGGACAGGGGAAATGAATGCTTTCTTT. This chain links TRBV7-9 with TRBJ1-1, with 9 bases matching TRBD1. Germline V CDR1 and CDR2: SEHNR, FQNEAQ (reference sequence). Trimming took 4 bases from V and 11 from J; bases not matched to a gene: 20. CDR3 length: 17 residues.